What follows are 3 T cell receptor beta chains derived from one specimen sequenced in a study of T-cell reconstitution after alpha-beta-depleted transplantation in children. Preparation of the TCRbeta library involved a method that used unique molecular identifiers. MiXCR was run by TCRdb on the PCR reads, yielding one entry per CDR3 protein. The data hold more than 150,000 distinct CDR3 sequences, with less than 15% observed a single time. The source was PBMCs from the stem cell graft donor, collected from the stem cell graft. The origin of the receptors is a human donor who donated a stem cell graft to a child with acute lymphoblastic leukemia.

This clonotype showed up many times. The chain joins TRBV7-6 to TRBJ2-1, with 8 bases identical to TRBD2. V dropped 0 bases and J dropped 9; count of bases not matched to a gene: 4. CDR3 length equals 14 residues. CDR1 and CDR2 from the germline V gene are SGHVS and FNYEAQ. DNA for the CDR3: TGTGCCAGCAGCTTAGCTAGCGGGATGAGTGAGCAGTTCTTC. Protein product: CASSLASGMSEQFF.

This clonotype was detected many times. The CDR3 nucleotides are TGTGCCAGCAGCTCCCACAGGAGCTCCTACAATGAGCAGTTCTTC. This sequence encodes CASSSHRSSYNEQFF. The chain recombines TRBV7-8 with TRBJ2-1; maybe TRBD1 (5 bases). CDR3 length equals 15 residues. Trimming removed 4 bases at V and 0 bases at J, with 10 bases between. Per the germline V gene, CDR1 is SGHVS and CDR2 is FQNEAQ.

This clonotype appeared many times. The rearrangement uses TRBV5-1 and TRBJ1-6; TRBD1 matches at 7 bases. Germline CDR1 reads SGHRS; CDR2 reads YFSETQ. V shed 3 bases, J shed 6 bases, and the junction held 9 bases outside the gene matches. This CDR3 contains 16 residues. Written as DNA, the CDR3 is TGCGCCAGCAGCTCCTGGACAGGAGCAGCTAATTCACCCCTCCACTTT. Translated: CASSSWTGAANSPLHF.